This T cell receptor beta chain was retrieved from a study of vaccination and CD4 T cells after COVID-19. For the study at large: Stimulation of the cells used overlapping spike peptide pools from SARS-CoV-2 and from the common cold coronaviruses HCoV-NL63, HCoV-OC43 and HCoV-229E.

Stated treatment: roughly 11-day PBMC culture with coronavirus spike peptide pools or control peptides (ViraFEST assay). For this clonotype: Its antigen remains unknown.

Trimming cost V 5 bases and J 4 bases; bases outside gene matches: 7. The CDR3 sequence is 15 residues long. The Oncomine TCR Beta short-read assay sequenced DNA from cultured CD4+ T cells. Each CDR3 protein gets one entry after TCRdb re-called the PCR reads with MiXCR. The sample includes about 10,000 distinct CDR3 sequences, just under 75% seen only once; the top ten take approximately 9%. This chain links TRBV12-3 or TRBV12-4 with TRBJ2-5; 10 positions match TRBD1. The clonotype originates from a human donor who had recovered from COVID-19. Sequencing was performed on CD4+ T cells from blood, cultured in vitro. The CDR3, as DNA: TGTGCCAGCAGTCCTCTCCGGGACAGGGGAGAGACCCAGTACTTC. Its protein is CASSPLRDRGETQYF.